This TCR beta chain comes out of a study of regulatory T cells in long-lasting Graves disease (dated by TCRdb to the early 2020s). With respect to the entire study: Persistent Graves' disease meant more than 5 years of antithyroid drug treatment with TSH receptor autoantibodies that stayed positive. This study used TCR sequencing and RNA sequencing of peripheral blood to compare persistent Graves' disease patients against newly diagnosed Graves' disease patients. The study was registered as a clinical trial and conducted in China. A total of roughly 33 samples underwent TCR sequencing: about 13 from persistent and approximately 20 from newly diagnosed Graves' disease patients. Antithyroid drugs had been taken for around 9.8 years on average by persistent Graves' disease patients in the clinical cohort. Points the paper makes about the study in general: Compared with newly diagnosed patients, persistent Graves' disease patients had lower TCR Shannon entropy and fewer highly expanded clones, which suggests clonal expansion. Peripheral blood alone was examined, since thyroid tissue, which constituted the primary lesion, could not be accessed. Sequencing and analysis were limited to the TCR beta chain. The small sample size was acknowledged by the authors as a limitation that may reduce accuracy. Preferential use of TRBV28, TRBJ1-2 and TRBJ2-5 was observed in persistent disease, whereas TRBV20-1 and TRBJ2-1 were favored in newly diagnosed disease. A larger number of public clonotypes was shared among persistent patients (approximately 3,000) than among newly diagnosed patients (approximately 930).

The method was multiplex PCR. TCRdb shows the sequencer as Illumina HiSeq 4000. CDR3 regions were amplified by Arm-PCR with iRepertoire HTBI primers to construct TCR beta libraries. PCR products were gel purified before sequencing. On the study's bioinformatics: Gene usage analysis of CDR3 amino acid clonotypes relied on the approximately 60 TRBV and 13 to 15 TRBJ segments identified across samples. COPE and FqMerger were used to merge the filtered high-quality paired reads into contigs. BLAST was used to align contigs to IMGT TRBV, TRBD and TRBJ reference genes, with CDR3 defined following IMGT. Any clonotype with a frequency above 0.1% was classified as a highly expanded clone. Shannon entropy served as the measure of repertoire diversity, while the Gini coefficient captured V-J evenness. Public clonotypes were defined as clonotypes shared by more than one individual. Through fastp at Q25 and MiXCR, TCRdb rebuilt clones from the public reads, retaining in-frame beta chains. Each CDR3 protein appears once, grouped with its most common genes and DNA. What appears here as the V and J calls and clone size reflects TCRdb's work, not the paper's. The sample table lists around 510,000 distinct CDR3 sequences, less than 25% of them with a count of one. 7% to 10% of the sample is in the top ten clones.

This clonotype was detected only a few times. Its antigen target is currently unknown. No quality values exist for individual bases; no much larger clone is one base distant. V lost 2 bases and J lost 5 bases, and the count of bases not matched to a germline gene is 8. Taken from the germline V gene, the CDR1 and CDR2 loops are SGHRS and YFSETQ. The CDR3, cysteine through phenylalanine, is 15 amino acids long. Only the CDR3 DNA stays, 45 bases, in frame from base 1. In the paper's terms, the time point label means: persistent/refractory GD, antithyroid drugs over 5 years with positive TRAb. For both TCR sequencing and RNA sequencing, RNA was extracted from PBMCs in TRIzol. The diagnosis of Graves' disease was made according to American Thyroid Association guidelines. Patients for the study were recruited at an endocrinology department in Xi'an, China. From each patient, about 8.9 milliliters of peripheral blood was collected into an EDTA anticoagulant tube. Ficoll Paque Plus density gradient separation was used to isolate PBMCs, and no additional T cell sorting was done. RNA quality was checked with an Agilent 2100 Bioanalyzer and agarose gel, and concentration with a NanoDrop 2000.

Specimen: peripheral blood mononuclear cells (PBMCs), collected when the disease was refractory, from a patient treated with antithyroid drugs. This TCR derives from a female donor with Graves disease. Rearrangement joined TRBV5-1 to TRBJ2-7; 9 nucleotides in the junction match TRBD1. This receptor carries the CDR3 CASSLGNRGLDEQYF. The sequenced DNA: TGCGCCAGCAGCTTAGGGAACAGGGGGCTCGACGAGCAGTACTTC.